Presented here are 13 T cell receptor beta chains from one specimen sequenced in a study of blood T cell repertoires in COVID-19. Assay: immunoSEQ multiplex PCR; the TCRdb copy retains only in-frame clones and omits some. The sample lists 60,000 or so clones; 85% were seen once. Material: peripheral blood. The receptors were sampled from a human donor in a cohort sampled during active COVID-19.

This CDR3 is CASSLARRSSGGSYEQYF. The CDR3, as DNA: TGTGCCAGCAGCTTAGCGCGGCGGTCTAGCGGGGGGTCCTACGAGCAGTACTTC. This sequence joins TRBV7-2 and TRBJ2-7, with 11 bases that match TRBD2. V lost 0 bases to trimming and J lost 1 base; unmatched junction nucleotides: 8. This CDR3 comprises 18 residues. Germline V gene lookup returns CDR1 SGHTA and CDR2 FQGNSA.

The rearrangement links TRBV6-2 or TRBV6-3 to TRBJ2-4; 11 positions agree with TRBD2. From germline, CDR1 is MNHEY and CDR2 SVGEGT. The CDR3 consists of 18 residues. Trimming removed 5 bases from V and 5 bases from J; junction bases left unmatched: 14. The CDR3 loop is CASSTPAGQLAGENIQYF. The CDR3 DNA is TGTGCCAGCAGTACCCCCGCGGGACAACTAGCGGGGGAAAACATTCAGTACTTC.

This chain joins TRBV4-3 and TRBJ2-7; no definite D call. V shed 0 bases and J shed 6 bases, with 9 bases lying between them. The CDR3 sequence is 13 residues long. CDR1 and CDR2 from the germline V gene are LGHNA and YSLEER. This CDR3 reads CASSQDAATEQYF. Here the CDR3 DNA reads TGCGCCAGCAGCCAAGATGCGGCAACCGAGCAGTACTTC.

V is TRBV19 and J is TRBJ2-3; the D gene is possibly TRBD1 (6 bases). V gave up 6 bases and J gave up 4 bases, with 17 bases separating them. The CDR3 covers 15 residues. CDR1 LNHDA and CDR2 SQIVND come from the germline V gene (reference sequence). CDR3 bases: TGTGCCAGTAGGAGAGGAGAGGGGGAGTCAGATACGCAGTATTTT. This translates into CASRRGEGESDTQYF. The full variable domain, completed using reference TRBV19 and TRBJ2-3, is DGGITQSPKYLFRKEGQNVTLSCEQNLNHDAMYWYRQDPGQGLRLIYYSQIVNDFQKGDIAEGYSVSREKKESFPLTVTSAQKNPTAFYLCASRRGEGESDTQYFGPGTRLTVL.

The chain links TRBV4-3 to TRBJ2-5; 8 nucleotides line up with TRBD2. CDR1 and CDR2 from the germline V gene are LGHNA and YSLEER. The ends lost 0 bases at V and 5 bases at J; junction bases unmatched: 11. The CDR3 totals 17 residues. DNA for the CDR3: TGCGCCAGCAGCCAAGATCTGGACAGCGGGGGCTGGGAGACCCAGTACTTC. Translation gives CASSQDLDSGGWETQYF.

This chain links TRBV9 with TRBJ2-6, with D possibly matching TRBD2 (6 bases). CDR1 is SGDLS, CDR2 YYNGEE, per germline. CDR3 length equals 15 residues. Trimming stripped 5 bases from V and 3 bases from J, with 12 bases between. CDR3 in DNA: TGTGCCAGCAGTAGGGAGGTGGGTGGGGCCAACGTCCTGACTTTC. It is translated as CASSREVGGANVLTF.

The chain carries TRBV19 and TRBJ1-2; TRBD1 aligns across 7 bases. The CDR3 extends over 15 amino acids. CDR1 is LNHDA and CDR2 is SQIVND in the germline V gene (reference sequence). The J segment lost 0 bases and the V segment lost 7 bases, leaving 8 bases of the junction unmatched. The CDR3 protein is CASIGQAGANYGYTF. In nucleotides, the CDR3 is TGTGCCAGTATTGGACAGGCAGGAGCTAACTATGGCTACACCTTC.

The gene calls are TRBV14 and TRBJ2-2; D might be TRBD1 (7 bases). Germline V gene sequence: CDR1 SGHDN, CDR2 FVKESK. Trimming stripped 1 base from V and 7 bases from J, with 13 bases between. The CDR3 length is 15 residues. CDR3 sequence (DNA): TGTGCCAGCAGCCAAGTATCAGGGGGAGGCGGGGAGCTGTTTTTT. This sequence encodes CASSQVSGGGGELFF.

In DNA form, the CDR3 reads TGTGCCAGCAGCTTTCCGACCGGGGGAATCCGGACCGGGGAGCTGTTTTTT. This codes for CASSFPTGGIRTGELFF. The V and J genes are TRBV7-9 and TRBJ2-2, with a tentative D call TRBD2 (6 bases). The CDR3 contains 17 residues. Germline CDR1 and CDR2: SEHNR and FQNEAQ (reference sequence). Trimming removed 3 bases from V and 5 bases from J, with 19 bases in between.

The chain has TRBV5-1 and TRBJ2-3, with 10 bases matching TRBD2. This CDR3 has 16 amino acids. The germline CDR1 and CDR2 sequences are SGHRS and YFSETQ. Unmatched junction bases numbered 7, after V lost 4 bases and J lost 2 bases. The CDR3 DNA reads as TGCGCCAGCAGCCTTTCAGCGGGGGGGATCACAGATACGCAGTATTTT. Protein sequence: CASSLSAGGITDTQYF.

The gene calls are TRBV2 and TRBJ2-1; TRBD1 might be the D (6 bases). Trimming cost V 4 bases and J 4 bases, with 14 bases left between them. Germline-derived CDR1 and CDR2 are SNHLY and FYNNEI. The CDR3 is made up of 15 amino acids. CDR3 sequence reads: CASSVGQGPYNEQFF. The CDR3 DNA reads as TGTGCCAGCAGTGTGGGCCAGGGGCCGTACAATGAGCAGTTCTTC. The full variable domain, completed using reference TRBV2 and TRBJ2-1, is EPEVTQTPSHQVTQMGQEVILRCVPISNHLYFYWYRQILGQKVEFLVSFYNNEISEKSEIFDDQFSVERPDGSNFTLKIRSTKLEDSAMYFCASSVGQGPYNEQFFGPGTRLTVL.

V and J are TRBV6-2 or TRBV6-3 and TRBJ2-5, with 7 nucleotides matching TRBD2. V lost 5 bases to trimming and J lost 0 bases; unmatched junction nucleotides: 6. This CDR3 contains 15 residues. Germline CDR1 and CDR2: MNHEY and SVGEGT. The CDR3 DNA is TGTGCCAGCAGTAGCCTAGCGGTGCACCAAGAGACCCAGTACTTC. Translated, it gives CASSSLAVHQETQYF.

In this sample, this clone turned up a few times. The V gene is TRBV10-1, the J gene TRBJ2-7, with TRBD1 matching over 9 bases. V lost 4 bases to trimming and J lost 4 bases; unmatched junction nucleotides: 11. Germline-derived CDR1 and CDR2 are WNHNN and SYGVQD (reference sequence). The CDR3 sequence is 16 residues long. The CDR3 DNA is TGCGCCAGCAGTGCCTCCCTGGGACAGGGAGTATACGAGCAGTACTTC. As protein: CASSASLGQGVYEQYF.